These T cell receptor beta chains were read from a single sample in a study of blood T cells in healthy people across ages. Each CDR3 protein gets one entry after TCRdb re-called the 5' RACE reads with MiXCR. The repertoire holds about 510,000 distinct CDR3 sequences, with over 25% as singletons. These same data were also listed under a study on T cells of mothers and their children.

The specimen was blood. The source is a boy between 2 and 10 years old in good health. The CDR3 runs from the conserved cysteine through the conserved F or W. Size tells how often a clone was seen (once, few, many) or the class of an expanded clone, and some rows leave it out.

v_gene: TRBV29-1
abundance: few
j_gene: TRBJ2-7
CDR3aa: CSVEKDVDEQYF

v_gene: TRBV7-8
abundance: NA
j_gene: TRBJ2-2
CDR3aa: CASSLGPWPGELFF

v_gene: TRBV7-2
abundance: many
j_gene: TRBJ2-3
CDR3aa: CASSLGGLGRSDTQYF

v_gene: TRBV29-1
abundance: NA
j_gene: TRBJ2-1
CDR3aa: CSVEYTSDNEQFF

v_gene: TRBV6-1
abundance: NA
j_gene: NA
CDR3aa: CASSRPAAGGPHNEQFF

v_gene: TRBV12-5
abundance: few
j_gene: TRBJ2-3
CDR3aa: CASAPPLDTQYF

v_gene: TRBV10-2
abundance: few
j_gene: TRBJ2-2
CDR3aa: CASEVGPNTGELFF

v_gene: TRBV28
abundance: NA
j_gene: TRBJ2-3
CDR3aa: CASTKTVAGGGGTQYF

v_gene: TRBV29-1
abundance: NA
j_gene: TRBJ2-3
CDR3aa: CSVEGLLDTQYF

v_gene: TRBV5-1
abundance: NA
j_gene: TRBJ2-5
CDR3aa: CASSLSLTGYGIQETRYF

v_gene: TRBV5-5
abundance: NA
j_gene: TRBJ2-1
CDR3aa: CASSLGDYRNEQFF

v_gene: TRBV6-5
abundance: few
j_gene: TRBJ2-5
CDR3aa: CASSQGWSETQYF

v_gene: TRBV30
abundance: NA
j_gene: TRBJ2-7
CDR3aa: CAWRVRRIDYEQYF

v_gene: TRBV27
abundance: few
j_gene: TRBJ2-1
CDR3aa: CASSFYPHIARQHNEQFF

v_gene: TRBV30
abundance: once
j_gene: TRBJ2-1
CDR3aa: CAWSTKTGVVGGEQFF

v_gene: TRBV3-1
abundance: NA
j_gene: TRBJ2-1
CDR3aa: CASSRLEGLAAYNEQFF

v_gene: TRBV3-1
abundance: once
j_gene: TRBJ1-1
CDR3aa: CASSHSREAFF

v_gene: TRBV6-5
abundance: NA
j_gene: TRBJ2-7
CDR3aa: CASSYSGVPEQYF

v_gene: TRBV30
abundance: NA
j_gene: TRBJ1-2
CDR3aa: CAWSVQGFRDGYTF

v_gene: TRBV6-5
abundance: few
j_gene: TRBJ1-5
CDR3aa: CASSWGQGSGTQHF

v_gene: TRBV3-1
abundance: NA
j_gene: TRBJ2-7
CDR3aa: CASSQGGLAGGSYEQYF

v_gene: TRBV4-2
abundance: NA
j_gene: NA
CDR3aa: CASSPRVSGRARVYNEQFF

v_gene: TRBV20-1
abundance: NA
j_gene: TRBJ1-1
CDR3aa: CSAREPQDLTEAFF

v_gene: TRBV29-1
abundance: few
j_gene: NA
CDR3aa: CSLVRILGNEQFF

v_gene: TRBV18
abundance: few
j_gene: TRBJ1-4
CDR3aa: CASSPSTDLLEKLFF

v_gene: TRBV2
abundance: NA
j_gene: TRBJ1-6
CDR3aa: CASSGGQKDSPLHF

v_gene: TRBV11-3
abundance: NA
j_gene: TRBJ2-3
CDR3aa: CASSPGERERRGDTQYF

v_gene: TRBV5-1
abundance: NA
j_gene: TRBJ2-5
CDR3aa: CASSLMAGGPQETQYF

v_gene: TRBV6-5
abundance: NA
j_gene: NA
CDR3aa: CASRVGWSSYEQYF